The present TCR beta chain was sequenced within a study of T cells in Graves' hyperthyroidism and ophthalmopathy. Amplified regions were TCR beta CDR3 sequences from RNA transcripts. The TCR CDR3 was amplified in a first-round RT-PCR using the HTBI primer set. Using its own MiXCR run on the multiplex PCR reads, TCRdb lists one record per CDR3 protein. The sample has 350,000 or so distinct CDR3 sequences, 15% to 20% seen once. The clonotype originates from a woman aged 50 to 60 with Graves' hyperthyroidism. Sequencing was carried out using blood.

CDR3 bases: TGTGCCAGCAGCTTAGGGAGCGGGGGTATTCATGGCTACACCTTC. This codes for CASSLGSGGIHGYTF. The chain is built from TRBV7-9 and TRBJ1-2; the D gene is possibly TRBD1 (5 bases). Germline values: CDR1 SEHNR, CDR2 FQNEAQ (reference sequence). V dropped 1 base and J dropped 6 bases, with 15 bases sitting between them. The length of the CDR3 is 15 residues.